This TCR beta chain was captured in a study of CD8+ T cells in alopecia areata. On the study more broadly: At a dose of 5 to 10 mg twice daily, oral tofacitinib was given to treated patients.

Overall study results and limits: Mice showed clearer TCR sharing than patients did, a gap that was possibly HLA-related.

A few counts support this clone. Antigen unknown. CDR1 and CDR2 from the germline V gene are SGHRS and YFSETQ. V was clipped by 4 bases and J by 3 bases, with 6 bases between them. This CDR3 spans 12 amino acids. Both peripheral blood and punch biopsies of lesional scalp skin were obtained from patients who had alopecia areata. Sequencing used cDNA as its template, made by extracting RNA and reverse transcribing it. TCRdb's copy holds only in-frame clones and misses some; the assay was immunoSEQ multiplex PCR. This sample carries 75,000 to 100,000 clones, roughly two fifths of them seen once, and the ten largest clones take around 1.5%.

This chain uses TRBV5-1 with TRBJ2-3; no clear D. This receptor was obtained from a human donor with alopecia areata. Material for sequencing was CD4+ T cells sorted from blood. The CDR3: CASSVRTDTQYF. The CDR3 bases are TGCGCCAGCAGCGTACGGACAGATACGCAGTATTTT.